This passage covers 25 T cell receptor beta chains from one sample sequenced in a study of shared clonotypes between healthy human individuals. The assay was immunoSEQ multiplex PCR, and TCRdb's table has in-frame clones only and misses some. The sample shows about 300,000 clones, 74% of them seen only once. Sequencing used memory CD4+ T cells sorted from blood. Indicated subset: CD45RA-negative fraction. These receptors all come from a man younger than 45 in good health.

The chain combines TRBV27 with TRBJ2-3; 8 bases are a match to TRBD2. The CDR3 totals 15 residues. Germline V gene sequence: CDR1 MNHEY, CDR2 SMNVEV (reference sequence). J lost 4 bases, V lost 5 bases, and 8 bases had no gene match. The DNA of the CDR3 is TGTGCCAGCAGTGGGGGACTAGGGCTTTCAGATACGCAGTATTTT. Its translation: CASSGGLGLSDTQYF.

V gene TRBV4-1 combines with J gene TRBJ2-7; TRBD2 is a possible D gene (5 bases). Trimming took off 0 bases at V and 2 bases at J, with 11 bases between the two ends. CDR3 length: 15 residues. Germline CDR1 and CDR2: MGHRA and YSYEKL. CDR3 coding DNA: TGCGCCAGCAGCCAAGACCTAGCCCCTCCCTACGAGCAGTACTTC. The encoded protein is CASSQDLAPPYEQYF.

The chain carries TRBV27 and TRBJ2-7; 14 nucleotides match TRBD2. The CDR3 consists of 18 residues. Trimming took 4 bases from V and 0 from J; bases not matched to a gene: 8. Germline CDR1 MNHEY, CDR2 SMNVEV (reference sequence). CDR3 coding DNA: TGTGCCAGCAGTTCTTGGACTAGCGGGAGGATCGTCTCCTACGAGCAGTACTTC. Protein: CASSSWTSGRIVSYEQYF.

This chain uses TRBV7-3 with TRBJ2-5, with D possibly called TRBD1 or TRBD2 (6 bases each). CDR1 SGHTA and CDR2 FQGTGA come from the germline V gene. CDR3 size: 14 residues. V lost 2 bases and J 1 base, leaving 8 bases between the germline ends. In DNA, the CDR3 is TGTGCCAGCAGCTTAGGAGGGGGCCAAGAGACCCAGTACTTC. Residues: CASSLGGGQETQYF. Full variable domain (missing parts from reference TRBV7-3 and TRBJ2-5): GAGVSQTPSNKVTEKGKYVELRCDPISGHTALYWYRQSLGQGPEFLIYFQGTGAADDSGLPNDRFFAVRPEGSVSTLKIQRTERGDSAVYLCASSLGGGQETQYFGPGTRLLVL.

The chain uses TRBV11-3 and TRBJ2-3; 10 bases are a match to TRBD1. CDR1 SGHNT and CDR2 YENEEA come from the germline V gene. This CDR3 region has 15 residues. V lost 3 bases, J lost 3 bases, and 3 bases stayed unmatched. The CDR3 loop is CASSLSGQGTDTQYF. CDR3 DNA sequence: TGTGCCAGCAGCTTGTCGGGACAGGGGACAGATACGCAGTATTTT.

This clone occurred a few times. The CDR3 DNA follows: TGTGCCAGCAAATACGGGAGCGGGGGTGAGCAGTTCTTC. Encoded protein: CASKYGSGGEQFF. V is TRBV7-9 and J is TRBJ2-1; TRBD2 matches 8 bases. J was trimmed by 9 bases and V by 7 bases; bases with no gene match: 8. The CDR3 consists of 13 residues. Germline lookup yields CDR1 SEHNR and CDR2 FQNEAQ (reference sequence).

Points on this clone: One base away lies a much larger clone, so this may be a sequencing read error. At the DNA level, this CDR3 is encoded by other sequences in the same sample as well. The V gene is TRBV11-2, the J gene TRBJ1-4, with D possibly being TRBD1 (6 bases). Per germline, CDR1 SGHAT and CDR2 FQNNGV. The CDR3 has 19 amino acids. The V end lost 5 bases, the J end lost 0 bases, and 22 bases lay between the germline ends. The CDR3 nucleotides read TGTGCCAGCAGCCTAGGATCAGGGGCCAGACTTGCAACTAATGAAAAACTGTTTTTT. It yields the protein CASSLGSGARLATNEKLFF.

This clone appeared a few times. V gene TRBV14 combines with J gene TRBJ2-7; tentative D call: TRBD2 (5 bases). CDR1 and CDR2 (germline): SGHDN, FVKESK. This CDR3 has 15 residues. V was clipped by 4 bases and J by 6 bases, with 19 bases between them. The CDR3 loop is CASSPTRALGGEQYF. In nucleotides, the CDR3 is TGTGCCAGCAGCCCAACCCGGGCCCTAGGAGGCGAGCAGTACTTC.

This clone was observed many times. The V gene is TRBV7-8, the J gene TRBJ2-3; D could derive from TRBD1 or TRBD2 (7 bases each). The V and J ends lost 7 bases and 0 bases respectively, with 20 bases between them. The CDR3 loop spans 17 amino acids. CDR1 is SGHVS and CDR2 is FQNEAQ in the germline V gene. CDR3 sequence (DNA): TGTGCCAGCATCAGGGGGGGCGGGAGCCATAGCACAGATACGCAGTATTTT. Translating it yields CASIRGGGSHSTDTQYF. The full variable domain, rest sourced from reference TRBV7-8 and TRBJ2-3, is GAGVSQSPRYKVAKRGQDVALRCDPISGHVSLFWYQQALGQGPEFLTYFQNEAQLDKSGLPSDRFFAERPEGSVSTLKIQRTQQEDSAVYLCASIRGGGSHSTDTQYFGPGTRLTVL.

The chain carries TRBV19 and TRBJ2-7; D remains ambiguous. Trimming cost V 5 bases and J 6 bases, with 14 bases left between them. Germline V lookup: CDR1 LNHDA, CDR2 SQIVND (reference sequence). The CDR3 runs to 13 residues. In DNA form, the CDR3 reads TGTGCCAGTAGTTACTCACTGCTTGGCGAGCAGTACTTC. Its translation is CASSYSLLGEQYF.

The genes are TRBV7-2 and TRBJ2-5; D uncertain. CDR1 SGHTA and CDR2 FQGNSA come from the germline V gene. Trimming took off 2 bases at V and 4 bases at J, with 8 bases between the two ends. The CDR3 is 13 residues long. The CDR3 spells CASSLSLVETQYF. CDR3 DNA: TGTGCCAGCAGCTTAAGTCTAGTAGAGACCCAGTACTTC.

Written as DNA, the CDR3 is TGTGCCAGCAGCTTAGAGCTAAAGTCTAGCGGGAGTACGGGGGAGCTGTTTTTT. This codes for CASSLELKSSGSTGELFF. The chain carries TRBV13 and TRBJ2-2; 10 positions agree with TRBD2. Per the germline V gene, CDR1 is PRHDT and CDR2 is FYEKMQ (reference sequence). V was pared by 1 base and J by 8 bases, with 13 bases of the junction left unmatched. The CDR3 totals 18 residues.

The chain recombines TRBV11-3 with TRBJ2-3; perhaps TRBD2 as D (5 bases). V lost 5 bases and J lost 2, with 14 bases in between. The germline V gene has CDR1 SGHNT and CDR2 YENEEA. The CDR3 consists of 15 residues. CDR3 DNA: TGTGCCAGCAGCGCTCAATTAGCGATCACAGATACGCAGTATTTT. Encoded protein: CASSAQLAITDTQYF.

The rearrangement uses TRBV6-5 and TRBJ1-1; no firm D call. The V end lost 0 bases, the J end lost 4 bases, and 12 bases lay between the germline ends. The V gene's germline CDR1 is MNHEY and CDR2 SVGAGI. The length of the CDR3 is 15 residues. The CDR3 region has the DNA TGTGCCAGCAGTTACTCGCGCAGCCTTGTCACTGAAGCTTTCTTT. Its translation: CASSYSRSLVTEAFF.

V is TRBV14 and J is TRBJ2-7; D is perhaps TRBD2 (5 bases). Germline V gene sequence: CDR1 SGHDN, CDR2 FVKESK. Between the trimmed V and J ends, which lost 4 bases and 2 bases, there was a span of 9 bases. CDR3 length: 13 residues. CDR3 nucleotide sequence: TGTGCCAGCAGCCGGACGGGGACCTACGAGCAGTACTTC. Translated, it gives CASSRTGTYEQYF.

The chain uses TRBV7-8 and TRBJ2-7; 8 nucleotides match TRBD2. The junction had 3 bases not matched to a gene; V was cut back by 5 bases and J by 3 bases. Germline assignment: CDR1 SGHVS and CDR2 FQNEAQ. The CDR3 has 13 amino acids. The CDR3 loop reads CASSLGGGYEQYF. In DNA, the CDR3 is TGTGCCAGCAGCCTCGGGGGGGGCTACGAGCAGTACTTC. Looking up the rest from reference TRBV7-8 and TRBJ2-7 gives the full variable domain: GAGVSQSPRYKVAKRGQDVALRCDPISGHVSLFWYQQALGQGPEFLTYFQNEAQLDKSGLPSDRFFAERPEGSVSTLKIQRTQQEDSAVYLCASSLGGGYEQYFGPGTRLTVT.

The chain has TRBV7-2 and TRBJ1-2; 7 positions match TRBD1. The CDR3 totals 13 residues. V lost 2 bases to trimming and J lost 4 bases; unmatched junction nucleotides: 1. Germline lookup yields CDR1 SGHTA and CDR2 FQGNSA. The CDR3 loop reads CASSLRQGYGYTF. The DNA for the CDR3 is TGTGCCAGCAGCTTACGACAGGGCTATGGCTACACCTTC.

The J gene is TRBJ2-1, the V gene TRBV30, with D hard to call. The CDR3 has 12 amino acids. Trimming removed 3 bases at V and 6 bases at J, with 9 bases between. CDR1 is GTSNPN and CDR2 is SVGIG in the germline V gene (reference sequence). This chain's CDR3 is CAWRVAGNEQFF. Written as DNA, the CDR3 is TGTGCCTGGAGAGTCGCCGGCAATGAGCAGTTCTTC.

The chain combines TRBV19 with TRBJ1-5; D is undetermined. The CDR3 sequence is 12 residues long. The V end lost 7 bases, the J end lost 4 bases, and 8 bases lay between the germline ends. Per the germline V gene, CDR1 is LNHDA and CDR2 is SQIVND (reference sequence). The CDR3 nucleotides read TGTGCCAGTAAACGGCGAAATCAGCCCCAGCATTTT. Translating gives CASKRRNQPQHF.

This clone was picked up a small number of times. V is TRBV4-1 and J is TRBJ1-1; 7 bases agree with TRBD1. Unmatched junction bases numbered 15, after V lost 4 bases and J lost 7 bases. The V gene's germline CDR1 is MGHRA and CDR2 YSYEKL. The length of the CDR3 is 16 residues. For the CDR3, the DNA is TGCGCCAGCAGCCCCCAGACCGGACAGGTTCCTCATGAAGCTTTCTTT. Translated: CASSPQTGQVPHEAFF.

The rearrangement links TRBV18 to TRBJ2-1; 9 bases align to TRBD2. V shed 2 bases and J 5 bases; nucleotides not matched to a gene: 4. The CDR3 has 15 residues. Germline V gene data show CDR1 as KGHSH and CDR2 as LQKENI. The CDR3 spells CASSPIAGVDNEQFF. CDR3 DNA sequence: TGTGCCAGCTCACCAATAGCGGGAGTTGACAATGAGCAGTTCTTC.

This chain joins TRBV29-1 and TRBJ2-5, with 14 bases matching TRBD2. The CDR3 runs 15 residues. The V gene end was trimmed by 6 bases and the J gene end by 2 bases; junction bases not matched to a gene: 5. Germline CDR1 reads SQVTM; CDR2 reads ANQGSEA. CDR3 region: CSVGLAGEPQETQYF. In DNA form, the CDR3 reads TGCAGCGTGGGACTAGCGGGAGAGCCACAAGAGACCCAGTACTTC.

This chain connects TRBV13 to TRBJ1-4, with 7 bases lining up with TRBD1. The J segment lost 7 bases and the V segment lost 5 bases, leaving 7 bases of the junction unmatched. Germline CDR1 and CDR2: PRHDT and FYEKMQ (reference sequence). CDR3 size: 14 residues. The CDR3 spells CASSASTGSEKLFF. The CDR3 DNA follows: TGTGCCAGCAGCGCCTCGACAGGGTCTGAAAAACTGTTTTTT.

V gene TRBV9 combines with J gene TRBJ2-1; 7 bases fit TRBD2. Looked up from germline, CDR1 is SGDLS and CDR2 is YYNGEE. V lost 0 bases, J lost 3 bases, and 6 bases stayed unmatched. The CDR3 has 16 amino acids. The CDR3 region has the DNA TGTGCCAGCAGCGTAGTAGGAGCGGGAAGCTACAATGAGCAGTTCTTC. It codes for CASSVVGAGSYNEQFF.

This clone was counted a few times. The chain uses TRBV5-4 and TRBJ1-2; 9 bases match TRBD1. The CDR3 sequence is 18 residues long. V lost 3 bases and J lost 4; bases outside the gene matches: 16. Germline CDR1 reads SGHNT; CDR2 reads YYREEE (reference sequence). The CDR3 bases are TGTGCCAGCAGCTCAGGTCCCGGGACAGGGACTGCGGGCTATGGCTACACCTTC. It codes for CASSSGPGTGTAGYGYTF. The full variable domain, in which reference TRBV5-4 and TRBJ1-2 provide the parts outside the CDR3, is ETGVTQSPTHLIKTRGQQVTLRCSSQSGHNTVSWYQQALGQGPQFIFQYYREEENGRGNFPPRFSGLQFPNYSSELNVNALELDDSALYLCASSSGPGTGTAGYGYTFGSGTRLTVV.